This TCR beta chain came from a study of vaccination effects on CD4 cells after COVID-19. In regard to this clone: Its specificity is not known.

Expansion with viral peptide pools was applied to antigen-specific CD4+ T cells by the ViraFEST assay prior to sequencing. Isolating CD4+ T cells followed ten to eleven days of culture. As their vaccination, participants received two doses of either BNT162b2 or mRNA-1273. Germline V lookup: CDR1 LNHDA, CDR2 SQIVND (reference sequence). The CDR3 contains 14 residues. V lost 4 bases, J lost 6 bases, and 15 bases lay in between. TCRdb's table, derived via immunoSEQ multiplex PCR, lists solely in-frame clones and lacks some. Among under 80,000 clones listed, 73% were seen once. This material consisted of CD4+ T cells from PBMCs cultured with HCoV-229E spike peptides, taken after COVID-19 vaccination. This TCR was recovered from a human donor who received a COVID-19 vaccine. V usage is TRBV19 and J usage is TRBJ1-2; a possible D gene is TRBD1 (5 bases). This CDR3 is CASSTYRPRDGYTF. The CDR3 nucleotides read TGTGCCAGTAGTACGTACAGGCCCAGGGATGGCTACACCTTC.